This T cell receptor (beta chain) came from a study of tumor and adjacent non-tumor tissue in lung cancer (dated by TCRdb to 2016 to 2019). About the full investigation: The cohort included some twelve adenocarcinoma, a couple of squamous cell carcinoma and 1 small cell lung cancer patients. Over 25 paired specimens, one tumor and one normal lung sample per patient, were profiled by TCRbeta CDR3 sequencing. In total, sequencing yielded 100 million to 150 million productive TCRbeta reads, which works out to an average of around 4.2 million reads per sample. The study compared bulk TCRbeta repertoires between lung tumor tissue and matched distant non-tumor lung tissue from over twelve lung cancer patients. Ages among the approximately 15 patients ranged from about 30 to 76 years, there were roughly ten men and 5 women, and disease was at TNM stage I to III.

To prepare the library, multiplex PCR was applied. The listed sequencing device is Illumina HiSeq 2500. TCRbeta libraries were constructed through three rounds of nested PCR with primers (Table S4) according to protocols adapted from ARM-PCR. Before sequencing, PCR products in the 200-500 bp range were cut out of the gel and cleaned up using the QIAquick gel extraction kit. The paper's data handling went like this. Reads were cleaned using Trimmomatic, were merged into complete CDR3 sequences using FLASH, and were assigned to V(D)J germline segments using MiTCR. VDJtools was used to compute clonal diversity as the inverse Simpson's index. In-frame sequences lacking a premature stop codon were counted as productive reads. TCRdb trimmed public reads at Q25 via fastp, called clones via MiXCR and kept in-frame beta chains. Every CDR3 protein is listed once, alongside the most common genes and DNA of its rows. V and J calls and clone size were set by TCRdb, not the authors. This sample comprises some 120,000 distinct CDR3 sequences, about 66% of them detected only once. The ten largest clones represent 9.5% to 15% of the sample.

RNA was isolated from bulk unsorted tissue, and RNA quality was assessed with a NanoDrop ND-1000 and an Agilent 2100. All donors had newly diagnosed lung cancer, had not received prior chemotherapy, and were admitted for thoracic surgery in China between August and November 2014. Patients who had received previous radiotherapy or chemotherapy, or who had another concurrent cancer, were excluded from the study. Pieces of surgical tissue measuring roughly 1-2.2 cm3 were kept in RNAlater solution and held at -80 degrees C until needed. Here V drops 4 bases and J drops 7 bases, and the junction holds 11 bases not matched to any gene. From the cysteine through the phenylalanine, the CDR3 covers 16 amino acids. The entry retains the CDR3 DNA only, 48 bases that are in frame from base 1. CDR1 and CDR2, looked up from the germline V gene, are KGHDR and SFDVKD. Overall results and qualifications from the work: TCR diversity was significantly higher in younger patients, and greater tumor TCR diversity was associated with shorter overall survival and shorter disease-free survival. In normal lung, the top 100 clones accounted for a significantly larger cumulative share of the repertoire than in tumor tissue. Significantly higher TCR diversity (inverse Simpson) was observed in tumor tissue than in normal lung tissue (431.37 vs 166.20, P = 0.0075, Mann-Whitney U test). Because peripheral blood was not sequenced, blood TCRbeta repertoires in the lung cancer patients of the study were not examined. Only about 14 patients were in the cohort, and the authors stated that larger samples and more detailed clinical data are needed. Neither the sequencing platform nor unique molecular identifiers are named or mentioned anywhere in the methods.

On this clonotype itself: It has no known antigen specificity. Per-base qualities were not stored, and no clone one base away is much larger.

The rearranged chain carries TRBV24-1 and TRBJ2-1; 8 nucleotides in the junction match TRBD1. The sequenced material came from lung tumor tissue. The clonotype was recovered from a man aged 25-45 years with non-small cell lung cancer. The DNA is as follows: TGTGCCACCAGTGACTCCGACCAGGGGGCAGGGAATGAGCAGTTCTTC. Its coded protein is CATSDSDQGAGNEQFF.